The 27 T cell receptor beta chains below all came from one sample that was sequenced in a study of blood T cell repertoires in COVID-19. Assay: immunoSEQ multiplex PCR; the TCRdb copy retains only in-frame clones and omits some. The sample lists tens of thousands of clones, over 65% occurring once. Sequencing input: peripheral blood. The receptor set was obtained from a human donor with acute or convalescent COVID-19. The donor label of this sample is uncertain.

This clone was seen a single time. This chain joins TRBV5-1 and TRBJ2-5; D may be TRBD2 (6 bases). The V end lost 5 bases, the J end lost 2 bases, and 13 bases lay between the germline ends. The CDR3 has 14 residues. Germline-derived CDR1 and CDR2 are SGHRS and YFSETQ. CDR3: CASSPRGTQETQYF. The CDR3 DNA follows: TGCGCCAGCAGTCCTCGAGGGACTCAAGAGACCCAGTACTTC.

CDR3 in amino acids: CASSQRTGTGNDEQFF. The CDR3 DNA follows: TGTGCCAGCAGCCAAAGGACCGGGACAGGGAATGATGAGCAGTTCTTC. This chain links TRBV3-1 (or the pseudogene TRBV3-2) with TRBJ2-1; 9 bases align to TRBD1. The ends lost 2 bases at V and 8 bases at J; junction bases unmatched: 10. The CDR3 is 16 amino acids. Germline loops: CDR1 LGHDT, CDR2 YNNKEL (reference sequence).

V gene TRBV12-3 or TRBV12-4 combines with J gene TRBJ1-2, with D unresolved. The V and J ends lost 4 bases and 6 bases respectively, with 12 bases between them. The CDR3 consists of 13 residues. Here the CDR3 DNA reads TGTGCCAGCAGTTCCAGGTGGGTGGATGGCTACACCTTC. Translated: CASSSRWVDGYTF.

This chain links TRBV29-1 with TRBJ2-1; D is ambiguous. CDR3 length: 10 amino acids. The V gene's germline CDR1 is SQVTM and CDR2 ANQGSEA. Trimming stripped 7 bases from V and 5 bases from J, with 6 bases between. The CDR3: CSAGNNEQFF. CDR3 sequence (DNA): TGCAGCGCCGGTAACAATGAGCAGTTCTTC.

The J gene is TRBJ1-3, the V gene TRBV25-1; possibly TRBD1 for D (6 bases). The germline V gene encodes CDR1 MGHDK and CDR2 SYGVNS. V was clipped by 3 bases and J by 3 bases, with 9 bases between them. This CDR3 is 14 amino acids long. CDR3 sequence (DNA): TGTGCCAGCAGTGAGACAGGTAGTGGAAACACCATATATTTT. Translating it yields CASSETGSGNTIYF.

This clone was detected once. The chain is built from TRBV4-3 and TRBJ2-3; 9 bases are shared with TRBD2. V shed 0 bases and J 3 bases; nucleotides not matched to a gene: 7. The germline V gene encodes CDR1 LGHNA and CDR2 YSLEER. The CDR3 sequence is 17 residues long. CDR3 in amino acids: CASSQDLAGGPTDTQYF. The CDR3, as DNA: TGCGCCAGCAGCCAAGATCTCGCGGGAGGGCCGACAGATACGCAGTATTTT.

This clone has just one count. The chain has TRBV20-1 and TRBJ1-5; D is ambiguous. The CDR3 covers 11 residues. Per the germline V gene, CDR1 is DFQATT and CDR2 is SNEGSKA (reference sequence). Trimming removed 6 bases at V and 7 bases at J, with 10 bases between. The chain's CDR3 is CSAVGSQPQHF. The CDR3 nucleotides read TGCAGTGCCGTAGGGAGCCAGCCCCAGCATTTT.

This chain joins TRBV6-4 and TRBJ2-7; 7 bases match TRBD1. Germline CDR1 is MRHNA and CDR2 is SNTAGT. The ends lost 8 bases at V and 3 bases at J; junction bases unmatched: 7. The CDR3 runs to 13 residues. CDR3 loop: CASVGRGIYEQYV. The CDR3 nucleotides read TGTGCCAGCGTAGGCAGGGGGATCTACGAGCAGTACGTC.

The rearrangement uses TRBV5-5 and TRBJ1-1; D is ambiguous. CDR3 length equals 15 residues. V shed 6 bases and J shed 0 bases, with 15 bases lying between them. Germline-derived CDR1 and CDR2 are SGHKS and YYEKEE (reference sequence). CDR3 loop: CASNELRQMNTEAFF. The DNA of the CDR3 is TGTGCCAGCAACGAACTGAGGCAGATGAACACTGAAGCTTTCTTT.

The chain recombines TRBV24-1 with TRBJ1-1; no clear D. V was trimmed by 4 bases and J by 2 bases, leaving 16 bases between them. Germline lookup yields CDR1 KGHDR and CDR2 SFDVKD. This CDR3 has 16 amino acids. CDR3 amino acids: CATSDSTSGSNTEAFF. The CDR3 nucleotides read TGTGCCACCAGTGACTCAACCTCAGGTAGTAACACTGAAGCTTTCTTT.

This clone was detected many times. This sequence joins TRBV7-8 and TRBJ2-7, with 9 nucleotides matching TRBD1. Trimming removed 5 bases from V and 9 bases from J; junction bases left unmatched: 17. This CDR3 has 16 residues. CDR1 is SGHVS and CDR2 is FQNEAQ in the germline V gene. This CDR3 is CASSTPGTGFPLGQYV. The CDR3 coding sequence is TGTGCCAGCAGCACGCCCGGGACAGGGTTCCCTTTAGGGCAGTACGTC.

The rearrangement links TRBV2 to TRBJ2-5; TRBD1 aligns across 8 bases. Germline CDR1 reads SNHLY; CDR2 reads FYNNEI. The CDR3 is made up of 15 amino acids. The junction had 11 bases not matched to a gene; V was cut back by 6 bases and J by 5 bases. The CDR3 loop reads CASRDDRGRLETQYF. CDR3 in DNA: TGTGCCAGCAGGGATGACAGGGGAAGACTTGAGACCCAGTACTTC.

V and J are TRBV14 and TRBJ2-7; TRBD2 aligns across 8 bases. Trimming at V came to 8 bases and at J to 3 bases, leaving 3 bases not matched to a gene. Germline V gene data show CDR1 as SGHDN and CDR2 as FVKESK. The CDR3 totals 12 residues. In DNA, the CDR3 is TGTGCCAGCTCCGGGACTAGCTACGAGCAGTACGTC. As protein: CASSGTSYEQYV.

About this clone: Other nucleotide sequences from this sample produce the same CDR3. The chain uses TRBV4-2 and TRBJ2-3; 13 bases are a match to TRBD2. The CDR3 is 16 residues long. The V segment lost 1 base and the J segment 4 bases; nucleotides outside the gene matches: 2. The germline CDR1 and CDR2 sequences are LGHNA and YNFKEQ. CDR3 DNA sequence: TGTGCCAGCAGCCAAGGCACTAGCGGGGGGGCAGATACGCAGTATTTT. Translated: CASSQGTSGGADTQYF.

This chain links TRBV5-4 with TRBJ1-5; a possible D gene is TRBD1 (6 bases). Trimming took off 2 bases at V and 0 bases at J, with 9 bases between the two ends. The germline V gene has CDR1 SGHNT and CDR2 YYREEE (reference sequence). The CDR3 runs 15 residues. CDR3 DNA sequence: TGTGCCAGCAGCTTAGGGGGTGATAGCAATCAGCCCCAGCATTTT. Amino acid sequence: CASSLGGDSNQPQHF.

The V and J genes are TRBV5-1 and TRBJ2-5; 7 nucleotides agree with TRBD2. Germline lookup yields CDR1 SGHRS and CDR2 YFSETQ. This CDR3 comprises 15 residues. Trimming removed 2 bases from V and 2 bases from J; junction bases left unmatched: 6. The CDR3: CASSLGRGGQETQYF. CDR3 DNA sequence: TGCGCCAGCAGCTTAGGGAGGGGAGGTCAAGAGACCCAGTACTTC.

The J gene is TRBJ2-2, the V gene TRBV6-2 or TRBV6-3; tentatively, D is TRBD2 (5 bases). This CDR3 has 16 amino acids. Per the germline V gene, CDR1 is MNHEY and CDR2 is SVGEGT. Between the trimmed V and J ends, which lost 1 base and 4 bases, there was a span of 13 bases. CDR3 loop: CASSYYPGGRTGELFF. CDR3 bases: TGTGCCAGCAGTTACTATCCTGGAGGTCGCACCGGGGAGCTGTTTTTT.

DNA of the CDR3: TGTGCCGGGGGGACAGGGGGAGATCAGCCCCAGCATTTT. This codes for CAGGTGGDQPQHF. The chain is built from TRBV19 and TRBJ1-5; 11 nucleotides align to TRBD1. V dropped 11 bases and J dropped 5; count of bases not matched to a gene: 5. The CDR3 length is 13 residues. CDR1 LNHDA and CDR2 SQIVND come from the germline V gene (reference sequence).

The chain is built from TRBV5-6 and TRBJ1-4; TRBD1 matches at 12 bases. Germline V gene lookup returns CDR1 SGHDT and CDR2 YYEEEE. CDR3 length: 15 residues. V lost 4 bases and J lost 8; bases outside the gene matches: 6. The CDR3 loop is CASSPGTGGREKLFF. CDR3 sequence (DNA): TGTGCCAGCAGCCCCGGGACAGGGGGCCGAGAAAAACTGTTTTTT.

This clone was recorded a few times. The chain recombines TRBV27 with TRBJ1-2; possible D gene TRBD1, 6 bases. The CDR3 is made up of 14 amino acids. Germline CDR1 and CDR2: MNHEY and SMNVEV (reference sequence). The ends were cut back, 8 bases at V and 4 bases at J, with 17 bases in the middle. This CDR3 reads CASGTGMVGYGYTF. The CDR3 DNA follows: TGTGCCAGCGGAACAGGGATGGTGGGCTATGGCTACACCTTC.

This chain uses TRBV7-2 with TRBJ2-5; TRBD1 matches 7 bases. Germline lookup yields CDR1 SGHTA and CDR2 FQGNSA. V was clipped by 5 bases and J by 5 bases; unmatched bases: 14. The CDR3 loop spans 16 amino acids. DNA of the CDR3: TGTGCCAGCAGCCCCTGGACAGGACTGTCGGGGGAGACCCAGTACTTC. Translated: CASSPWTGLSGETQYF.

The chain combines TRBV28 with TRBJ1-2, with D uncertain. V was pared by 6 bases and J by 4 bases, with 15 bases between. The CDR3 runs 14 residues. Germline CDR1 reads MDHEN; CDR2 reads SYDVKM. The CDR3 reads CASSRRRESYGYTF. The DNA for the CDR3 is TGTGCCAGCAGCCGGAGGAGGGAGTCCTATGGCTACACCTTC.

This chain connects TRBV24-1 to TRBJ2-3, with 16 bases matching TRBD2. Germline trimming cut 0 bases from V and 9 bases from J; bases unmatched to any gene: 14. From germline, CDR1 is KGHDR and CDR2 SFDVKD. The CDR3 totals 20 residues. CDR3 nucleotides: TGTGCCACCAGTGATTTGCCCCCGGGACTAGCGGGAGGGCGACCCTCCACGCAGTATTTT. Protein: CATSDLPPGLAGGRPSTQYF.

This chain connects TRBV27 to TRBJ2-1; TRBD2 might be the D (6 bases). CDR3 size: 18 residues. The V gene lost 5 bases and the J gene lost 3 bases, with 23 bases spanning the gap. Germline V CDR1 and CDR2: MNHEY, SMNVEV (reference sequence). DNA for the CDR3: TGTGCCAGCAGTCCCGGGGCGGGAAGATCCCAGTTCTACAATGAGCAGTTCTTC. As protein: CASSPGAGRSQFYNEQFF.

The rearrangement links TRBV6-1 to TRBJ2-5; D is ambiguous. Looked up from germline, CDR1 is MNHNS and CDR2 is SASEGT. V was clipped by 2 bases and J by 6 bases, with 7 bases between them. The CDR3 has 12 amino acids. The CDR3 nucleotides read TGTGCCAGCAGTGAATCCCTACAGACCCAGTACTTC. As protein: CASSESLQTQYF.

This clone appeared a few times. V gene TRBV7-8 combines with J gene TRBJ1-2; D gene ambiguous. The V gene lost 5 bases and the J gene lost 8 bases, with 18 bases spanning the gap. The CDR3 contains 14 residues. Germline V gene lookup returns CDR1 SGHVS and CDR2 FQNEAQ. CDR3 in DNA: TGTGCCAGCAGCCCCCGCGGTCGGATGGAGGGCTACACCTTC. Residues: CASSPRGRMEGYTF.

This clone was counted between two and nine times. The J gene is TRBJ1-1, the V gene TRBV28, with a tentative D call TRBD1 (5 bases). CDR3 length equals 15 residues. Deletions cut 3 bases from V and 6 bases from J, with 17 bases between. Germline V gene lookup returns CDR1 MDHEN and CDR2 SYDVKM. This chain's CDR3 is CASSFETRGESEAFF. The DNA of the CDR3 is TGTGCCAGCAGTTTCGAAACGCGGGGGGAATCTGAAGCTTTCTTT.